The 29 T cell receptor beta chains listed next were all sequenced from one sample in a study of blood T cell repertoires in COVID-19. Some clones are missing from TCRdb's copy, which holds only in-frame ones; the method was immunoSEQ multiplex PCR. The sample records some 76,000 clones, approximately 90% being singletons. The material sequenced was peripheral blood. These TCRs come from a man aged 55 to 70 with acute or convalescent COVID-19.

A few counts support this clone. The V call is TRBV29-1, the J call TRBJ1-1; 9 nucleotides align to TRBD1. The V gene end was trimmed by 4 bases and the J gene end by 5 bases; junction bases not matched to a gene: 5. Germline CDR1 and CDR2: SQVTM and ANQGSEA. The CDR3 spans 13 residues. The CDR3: CSVASTGGTEAFF. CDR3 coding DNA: TGCAGCGTTGCGTCGACAGGGGGTACTGAAGCTTTCTTT. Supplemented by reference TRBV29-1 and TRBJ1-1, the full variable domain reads SAVISQKPSRDICQRGTSLTIQCQVDSQVTMMFWYRQQPGQSLTLIATANQGSEATYESGFVIDKFPISRPNLTFSTLTVSNMSPEDSSIYLCSVASTGGTEAFFGQGTRLTVV.

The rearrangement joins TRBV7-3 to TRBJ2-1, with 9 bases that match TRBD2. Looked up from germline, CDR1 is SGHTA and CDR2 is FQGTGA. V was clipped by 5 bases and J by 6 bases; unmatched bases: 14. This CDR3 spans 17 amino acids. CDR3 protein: CASSPLGVRGGGNEQFF. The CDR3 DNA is TGTGCCAGCAGCCCCCTGGGGGTGCGGGGGGGCGGCAATGAGCAGTTCTTC.

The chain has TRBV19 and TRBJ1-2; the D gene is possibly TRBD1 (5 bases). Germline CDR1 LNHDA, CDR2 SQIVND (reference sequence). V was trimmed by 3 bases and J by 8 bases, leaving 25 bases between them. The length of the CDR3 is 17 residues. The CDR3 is CASSIGGDSLISYGYTF. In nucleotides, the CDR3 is TGTGCCAGTAGTATCGGGGGAGACAGTTTGATTTCTTACGGCTACACCTTC.

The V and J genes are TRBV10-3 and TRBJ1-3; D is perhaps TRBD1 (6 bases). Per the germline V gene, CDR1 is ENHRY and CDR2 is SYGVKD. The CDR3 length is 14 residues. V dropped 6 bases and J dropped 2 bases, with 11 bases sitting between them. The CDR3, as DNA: TGTGCCATCAGCGGGCCAGGGGCTGGAAACACCATATATTTT. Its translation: CAISGPGAGNTIYF.

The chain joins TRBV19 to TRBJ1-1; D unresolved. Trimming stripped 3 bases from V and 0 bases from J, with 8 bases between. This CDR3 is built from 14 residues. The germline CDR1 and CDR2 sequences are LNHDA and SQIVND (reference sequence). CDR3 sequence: CASSMGRLNTEAFF. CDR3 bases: TGTGCCAGTAGTATGGGCCGATTGAACACTGAAGCTTTCTTT. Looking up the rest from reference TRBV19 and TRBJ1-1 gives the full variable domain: DGGITQSPKYLFRKEGQNVTLSCEQNLNHDAMYWYRQDPGQGLRLIYYSQIVNDFQKGDIAEGYSVSREKKESFPLTVTSAQKNPTAFYLCASSMGRLNTEAFFGQGTRLTVV.

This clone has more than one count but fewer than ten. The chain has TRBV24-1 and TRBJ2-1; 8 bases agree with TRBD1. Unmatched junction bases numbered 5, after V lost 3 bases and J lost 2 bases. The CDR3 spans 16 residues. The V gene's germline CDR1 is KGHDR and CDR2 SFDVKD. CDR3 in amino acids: CATSDPDRGPYNEQFF. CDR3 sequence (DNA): TGTGCCACCAGTGATCCCGACAGGGGCCCCTACAATGAGCAGTTCTTC.

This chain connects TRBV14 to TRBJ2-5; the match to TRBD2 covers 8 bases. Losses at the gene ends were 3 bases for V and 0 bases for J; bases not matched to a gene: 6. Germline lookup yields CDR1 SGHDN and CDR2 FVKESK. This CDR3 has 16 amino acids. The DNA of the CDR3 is TGTGCCAGCAGCCATAGAGCGGGGGTGCACCAAGAGACCCAGTACTTC. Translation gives CASSHRAGVHQETQYF. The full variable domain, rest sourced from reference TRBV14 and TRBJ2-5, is EAGVTQFPSHSVIEKGQTVTLRCDPISGHDNLYWYRRVMGKEIKFLLHFVKESKQDESGMPNNRFLAERTGGTYSTLKVQPAELEDSGVYFCASSHRAGVHQETQYFGPGTRLLVL.

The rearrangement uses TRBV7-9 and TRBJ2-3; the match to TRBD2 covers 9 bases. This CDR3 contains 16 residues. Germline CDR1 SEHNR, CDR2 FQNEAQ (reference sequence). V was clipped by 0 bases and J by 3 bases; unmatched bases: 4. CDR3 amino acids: CASSLAQAGGTDTQYF. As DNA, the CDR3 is TGTGCCAGCAGCTTAGCGCAGGCGGGAGGGACAGATACGCAGTATTTT.

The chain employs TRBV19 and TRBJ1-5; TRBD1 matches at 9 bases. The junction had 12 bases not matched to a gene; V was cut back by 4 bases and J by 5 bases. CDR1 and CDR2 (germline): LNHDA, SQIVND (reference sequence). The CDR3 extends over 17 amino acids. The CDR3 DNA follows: TGTGCCAGTAGTACGCTCCTGACAGGGGGAGATGATCAGCCCCAGCATTTT. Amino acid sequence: CASSTLLTGGDDQPQHF.

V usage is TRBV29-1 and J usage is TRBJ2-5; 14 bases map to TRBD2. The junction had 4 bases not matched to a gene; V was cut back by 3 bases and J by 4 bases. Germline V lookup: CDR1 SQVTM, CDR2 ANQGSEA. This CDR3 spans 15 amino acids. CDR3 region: CSVEGLAGDVETQYF. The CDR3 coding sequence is TGCAGCGTTGAGGGACTAGCGGGGGACGTAGAGACCCAGTACTTC.

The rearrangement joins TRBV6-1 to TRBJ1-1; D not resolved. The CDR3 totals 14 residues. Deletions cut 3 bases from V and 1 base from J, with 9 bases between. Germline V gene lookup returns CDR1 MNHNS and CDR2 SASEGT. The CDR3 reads CASSEWTGNTEAFF. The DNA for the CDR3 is TGTGCCAGCAGTGAGTGGACTGGGAACACTGAAGCTTTCTTT.

In nucleotides, the CDR3 is TGTGCCAGTACCTTAGACAGGTCCAGGGCTGATGGCTACACCTTC. This translates into CASTLDRSRADGYTF. The chain joins TRBV19 to TRBJ1-2; TRBD1 is a possible D gene (6 bases). The CDR3 covers 15 residues. The germline V gene has CDR1 LNHDA and CDR2 SQIVND (reference sequence). The V end lost 7 bases, the J end lost 6 bases, and 21 bases lay between the germline ends.

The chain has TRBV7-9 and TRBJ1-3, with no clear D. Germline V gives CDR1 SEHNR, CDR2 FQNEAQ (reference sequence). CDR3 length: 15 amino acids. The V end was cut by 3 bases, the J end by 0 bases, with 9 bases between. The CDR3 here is CASSLGRSSGNTIYF. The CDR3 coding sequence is TGTGCCAGCAGCTTGGGCCGAAGCTCTGGAAACACCATATATTTT.

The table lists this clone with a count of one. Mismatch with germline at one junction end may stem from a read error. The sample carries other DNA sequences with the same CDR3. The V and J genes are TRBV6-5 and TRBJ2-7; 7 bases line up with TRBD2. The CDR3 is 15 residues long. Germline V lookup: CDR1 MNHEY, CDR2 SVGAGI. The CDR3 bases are TGTGCCAGTAGTTACGGGGGGTGGTACTCCTACGAGCAGTACTTC. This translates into CASSYGGWYSYEQYF.

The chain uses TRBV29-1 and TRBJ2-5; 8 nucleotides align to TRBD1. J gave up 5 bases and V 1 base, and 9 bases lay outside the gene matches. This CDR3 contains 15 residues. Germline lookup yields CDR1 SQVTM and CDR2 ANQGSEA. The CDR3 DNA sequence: TGCAGCGTTGAAGGGACAGGGATCGGGGTGGAGACCCAGTACTTC. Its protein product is CSVEGTGIGVETQYF.

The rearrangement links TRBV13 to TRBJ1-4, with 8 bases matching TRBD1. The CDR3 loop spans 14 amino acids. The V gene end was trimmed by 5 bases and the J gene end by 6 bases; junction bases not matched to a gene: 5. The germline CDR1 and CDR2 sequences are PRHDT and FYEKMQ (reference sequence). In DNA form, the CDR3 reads TGTGCCAGCAGCGACAGGGGTGTCGATGAAAAACTGTTTTTT. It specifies CASSDRGVDEKLFF.

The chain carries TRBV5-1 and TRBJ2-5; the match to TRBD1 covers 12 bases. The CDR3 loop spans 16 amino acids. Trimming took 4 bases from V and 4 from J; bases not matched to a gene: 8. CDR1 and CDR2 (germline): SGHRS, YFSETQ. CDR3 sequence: CASSGGTGGFLETQYF. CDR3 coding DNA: TGCGCCAGCAGCGGGGGGACAGGGGGCTTTTTAGAGACCCAGTACTTC.

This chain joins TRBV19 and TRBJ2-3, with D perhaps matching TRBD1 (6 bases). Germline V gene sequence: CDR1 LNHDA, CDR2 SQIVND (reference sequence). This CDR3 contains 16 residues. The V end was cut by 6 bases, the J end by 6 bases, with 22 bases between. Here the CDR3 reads CASRPTGYRGSDTQYF. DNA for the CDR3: TGTGCCAGTAGGCCTACAGGGTACCGCGGATCGGATACGCAGTATTTT.

CDR3 nucleotide sequence: TGTGCCAGCAGCTTTCAGGGAACTAATGAAAAACTGTTTTTT. It is translated as CASSFQGTNEKLFF. This rearrangement joins TRBV11-2 to TRBJ1-4; a weak D match, TRBD1 (5 bases). The germline V gene encodes CDR1 SGHAT and CDR2 FQNNGV. V lost 3 bases and J 1 base, leaving 6 bases between the germline ends. This CDR3 comprises 14 residues. The full variable domain, with the rest looked up from reference TRBV11-2 and TRBJ1-4, is EAGVAQSPRYKIIEKRQSVAFWCNPISGHATLYWYQQILGQGPKLLIQFQNNGVVDDSQLPKDRFSAERLKGVDSTLKIQPAKLEDSAVYLCASSFQGTNEKLFFGSGTQLSVL.

The CDR3 reads CAASGQGIFTGELFF. The CDR3, as DNA: TGTGCCGCCTCGGGACAGGGGATTTTTACCGGGGAGCTGTTTTTT. The V and J genes are TRBV21-1 and TRBJ2-2; the table names TRBD1, a call not compared with the DNA. TRBV21-1 is annotated as a pseudogene. The CDR3 spans 15 residues.

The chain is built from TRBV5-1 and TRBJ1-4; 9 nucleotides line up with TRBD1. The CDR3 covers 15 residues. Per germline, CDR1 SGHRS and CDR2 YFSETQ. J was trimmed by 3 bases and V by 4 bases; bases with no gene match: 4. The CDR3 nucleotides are TGCGCCAGCAGCGCACAGGGGGCTTCTAATGAAAAACTGTTTTTT. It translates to CASSAQGASNEKLFF.

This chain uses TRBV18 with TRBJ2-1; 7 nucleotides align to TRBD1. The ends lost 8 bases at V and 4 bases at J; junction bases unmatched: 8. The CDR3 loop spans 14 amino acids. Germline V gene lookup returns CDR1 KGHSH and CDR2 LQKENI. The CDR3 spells CASAIPGQYNEQFF. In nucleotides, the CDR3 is TGTGCCAGCGCCATTCCGGGACAGTACAATGAGCAGTTCTTC.

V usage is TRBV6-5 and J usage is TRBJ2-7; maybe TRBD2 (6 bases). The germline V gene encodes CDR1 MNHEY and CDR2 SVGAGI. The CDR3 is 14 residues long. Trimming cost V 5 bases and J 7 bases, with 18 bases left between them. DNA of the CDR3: TGTGCCAGCAGTCGGGACTTCTCCCGACGGGAGCAGTACTTC. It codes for CASSRDFSRREQYF.

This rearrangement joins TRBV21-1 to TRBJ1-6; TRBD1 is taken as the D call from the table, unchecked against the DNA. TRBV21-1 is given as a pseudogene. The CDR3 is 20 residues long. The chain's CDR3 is CASNPRPGQGFGSYNSPLHF. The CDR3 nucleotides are TGTGCCAGCAACCCTCGACCGGGACAGGGATTCGGATCCTATAATTCACCCCTCCACTTT.

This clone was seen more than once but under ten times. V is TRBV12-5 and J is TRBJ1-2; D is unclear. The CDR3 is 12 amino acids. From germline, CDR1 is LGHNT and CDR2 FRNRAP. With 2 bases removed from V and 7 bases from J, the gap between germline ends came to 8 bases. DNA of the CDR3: TGTGCTAGTGGTTTGCCTCGGGTTGGCTACACCTTC. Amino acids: CASGLPRVGYTF.

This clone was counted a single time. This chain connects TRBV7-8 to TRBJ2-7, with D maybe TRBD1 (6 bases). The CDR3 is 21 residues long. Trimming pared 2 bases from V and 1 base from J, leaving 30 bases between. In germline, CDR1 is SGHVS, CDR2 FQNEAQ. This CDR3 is CASSLRERDKASTRGSYEQYF. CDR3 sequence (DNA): TGTGCCAGCAGCTTAAGGGAACGGGACAAGGCCTCCACTAGAGGGTCCTACGAGCAGTACTTC.

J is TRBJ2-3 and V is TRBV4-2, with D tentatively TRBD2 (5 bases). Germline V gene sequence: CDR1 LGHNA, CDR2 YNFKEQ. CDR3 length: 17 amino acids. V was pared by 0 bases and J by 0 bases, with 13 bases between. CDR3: CASSQDTPGTSTDTQYF. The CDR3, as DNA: TGTGCCAGCAGCCAAGATACGCCGGGAACTAGCACAGATACGCAGTATTTT.

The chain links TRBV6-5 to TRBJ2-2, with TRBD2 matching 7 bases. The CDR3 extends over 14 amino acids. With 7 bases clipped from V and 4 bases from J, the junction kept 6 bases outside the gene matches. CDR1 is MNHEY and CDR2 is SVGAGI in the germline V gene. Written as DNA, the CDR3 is TGTGCCAGCACTGGACTAGATGTCACCGGGGAGCTGTTTTTT. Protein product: CASTGLDVTGELFF.

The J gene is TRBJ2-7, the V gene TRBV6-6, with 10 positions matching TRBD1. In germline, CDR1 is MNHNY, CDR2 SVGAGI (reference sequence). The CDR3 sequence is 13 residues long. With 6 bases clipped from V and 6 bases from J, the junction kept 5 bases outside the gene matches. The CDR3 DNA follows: TGTGCCAGCAGACCGGGACAGGGGCGCGAGCAGTACTTC. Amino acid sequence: CASRPGQGREQYF.